This T cell receptor (beta chain) appears in the sequencing data of a study of blood T cell repertoires in COVID-19. Study summary: Samples of COVID-19 (acute and convalescent) were obtained from the United States, Italy and Spain. Sample material is recorded as cDNA or gDNA derived from T cells, B-cell-depleted T cells, or PBMCs.

Seattle's cohort entered during active infection and was followed longitudinally. Source study methods: Using reference gene primer amplification, nucleated cell counts were estimated. Produced via immunoSEQ multiplex PCR; TCRdb's table is partial and in-frame only. V, J and clone size are those of that table, while D and trimming were read from the DNA. Among roughly 140,000 clones listed, more than 75% were seen once. Deletions cut 1 base from V and 5 bases from J, with 14 bases between. Germline lookup yields CDR1 MGHRA and CDR2 YSYEKL. CDR3 length: 15 residues. This TCR was sampled from a woman aged 60 to 75 with COVID-19, enrolled during active disease. The chain is built from TRBV4-1 and TRBJ2-5; a weak D match, TRBD2 (6 bases). Sequenced material: peripheral blood. This CDR3 reads CASSQGAGLEETQYF. For the CDR3, the DNA is TGCGCCAGCAGCCAAGGGGCGGGGTTGGAGGAGACCCAGTACTTC.